Shown below are 10 T cell receptor beta chains from a single sample sequenced in a study of a mutant IDH1 vaccine in newly diagnosed glioma listed by TCRdb under 2021. These receptors are not linked to any known antigen. The receptor library was made with the immunoSEQ multiplex PCR assay. TCRdb limited this immuneACCESS table to in-frame rearrangements with V and J called. A share of clones is missing; checked studies link under half to unresolved V genes, and the rest is unexplained. The sample profile shows over 50,000 clones; approximately 82% of them were found once. The leading ten clones occupy more than 3% of the sample. This specimen's time point label, interpreted: week 5, during vaccination. A 20-mer mutant IDH1 peptide at 300 micrograms in Montanide made up each vaccine dose, which was injected subcutaneously together with topical imiquimod. The sequences come from PBMCs, collected from a glioma patient whose treatment included an IDH1 peptide vaccine. The receptors originated from a young man with glioma.

CDR3 amino acids: CASSQAGQGTAQHF. The CDR3 region has the DNA TGCGCCAGCAGCCAGGCAGGACAGGGTACAGCCCAGCATTTT. The rearrangement uses TRBV4-1 and TRBJ1-5, with 8 bases matching TRBD1. The junction had 9 bases not matched to a gene; V was cut back by 3 bases and J by 11 bases. CDR1 is MGHRA and CDR2 is YSYEKL in the germline V gene. This CDR3 spans 14 amino acids.

The chain combines TRBV20-1 with TRBJ2-3; D gene unclear. With 1 base removed from V and 11 bases from J, the gap between germline ends came to 7 bases. The CDR3 loop spans 10 amino acids. Germline CDR1 reads DFQATT; CDR2 reads SNEGSKA (reference sequence). CDR3 in amino acids: CSARASKQYF. The CDR3 DNA follows: TGCAGTGCTAGAGCCTCGAAGCAGTATTTT.

The gene calls are TRBV5-1 and TRBJ2-3; D may be TRBD1 (6 bases). Trimming cost V 4 bases and J 2 bases, with 17 bases left between them. This CDR3 region has 16 residues. CDR1 is SGHRS and CDR2 is YFSETQ in the germline V gene. The CDR3 loop reads CASSTTRGQFTDTQYF. CDR3 DNA: TGCGCCAGCAGCACGACTCGAGGACAGTTCACAGATACGCAGTATTTT.

The chain uses TRBV25-1 and TRBJ1-4, with 7 positions matching TRBD1. Germline V gene sequence: CDR1 MGHDK, CDR2 SYGVNS. V shed 3 bases and J 7 bases; nucleotides not matched to a gene: 5. CDR3 length equals 14 residues. CDR3 sequence: CASSETGFLEKLFF. The CDR3 DNA is TGTGCCAGCAGTGAGACAGGGTTTCTTGAAAAACTGTTTTTT.

The table lists this clone with a few counts. The chain recombines TRBV5-6 with TRBJ1-5; no definite D call. Germline V lookup: CDR1 SGHDT, CDR2 YYEEEE. This CDR3 is 13 amino acids long. The V and J ends lost 4 bases and 4 bases respectively, with 9 bases between them. In DNA form, the CDR3 reads TGTGCCAGCAGCCCAAGTTTTAATCAGCCCCAGCATTTT. It translates to CASSPSFNQPQHF. Supplemented by reference TRBV5-6 and TRBJ1-5, the full variable domain reads DAGVTQSPTHLIKTRGQQVTLRCSPKSGHDTVSWYQQALGQGPQFIFQYYEEEERQRGNFPDRFSGHQFPNYSSELNVNALLLGDSALYLCASSPSFNQPQHFGDGTRLSIL.

The genes are TRBV6-1 and TRBJ2-3; the match to TRBD2 covers 7 bases. Germline CDR1 and CDR2: MNHNS and SASEGT. V shed 7 bases, J shed 0 bases, and the junction held 4 bases outside the gene matches. This CDR3 is 14 amino acids long. CDR3 protein: CASKLGGSTDTQYF. CDR3 sequence (DNA): TGTGCCAGCAAGCTCGGGGGGAGCACAGATACGCAGTATTTT.

The J gene is TRBJ2-5, the V gene TRBV5-4, with D perhaps being TRBD1 or TRBD2 (6 bases each). The end of the DNA fits TRBJ2-7 better, so the J call may be wrong. Germline CDR1 reads SGHNT; CDR2 reads YYREEE (reference sequence). The CDR3 runs to 14 residues. Here the CDR3 reads CASSFPGASYEQYF. The CDR3 DNA sequence: TGTGCCAGCAGCTTCCCGGGGGCGTCCTACGAGCAGTACTTC.

The chain couples TRBV2 to TRBJ2-5; D is unclear. This CDR3 contains 11 residues. V dropped 5 bases and J dropped 1 base, with 2 bases sitting between them. Germline V gene data show CDR1 as SNHLY and CDR2 as FYNNEI. This chain's CDR3 is CASSTQETQYF. CDR3 DNA: TGTGCCAGCAGTACCCAAGAGACCCAGTACTTC.

This chain joins TRBV6-5 and TRBJ1-3; D is unclear. Trimming removed 7 bases at V and 0 bases at J, with 13 bases between. Per germline, CDR1 MNHEY and CDR2 SVGAGI. The CDR3 consists of 15 residues. The CDR3 loop is CASIIDVNSGNTIYF. The DNA for the CDR3 is TGTGCCAGCATTATAGACGTTAACTCTGGAAACACCATATATTTT.

J is TRBJ1-3 and V is TRBV18; D is unresolved. Germline V CDR1 and CDR2: KGHSH, LQKENI. V dropped 6 bases and J dropped 0 bases, with 15 bases sitting between them. The CDR3 is made up of 16 amino acids. CDR3 DNA sequence: TGTGCCAGCTCGGGTTGGACGGTGAGCTCTGGAAACACCATATATTTT. It codes for CASSGWTVSSGNTIYF.